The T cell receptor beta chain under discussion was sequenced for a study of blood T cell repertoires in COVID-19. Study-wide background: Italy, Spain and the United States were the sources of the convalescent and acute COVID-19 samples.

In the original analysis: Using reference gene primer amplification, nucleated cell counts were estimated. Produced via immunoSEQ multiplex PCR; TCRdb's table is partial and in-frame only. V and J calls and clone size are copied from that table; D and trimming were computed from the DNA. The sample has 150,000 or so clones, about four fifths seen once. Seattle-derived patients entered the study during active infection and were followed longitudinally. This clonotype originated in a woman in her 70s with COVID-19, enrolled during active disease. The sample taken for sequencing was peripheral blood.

CDR3 region: CASSSGVSGETQYF. CDR3 DNA sequence: TGTGCCAGCAGCTCAGGGGTATCTGGGGAGACCCAGTACTTC. The V and J genes are TRBV7-9 and TRBJ2-5; D possibly corresponds to TRBD1 (6 bases). The germline V and J ends were trimmed by 4 bases and 5 bases, with 14 bases remaining between them. The CDR3 has 14 residues. CDR1 and CDR2 from the germline V gene are SEHNR and FQNEAQ (reference sequence).